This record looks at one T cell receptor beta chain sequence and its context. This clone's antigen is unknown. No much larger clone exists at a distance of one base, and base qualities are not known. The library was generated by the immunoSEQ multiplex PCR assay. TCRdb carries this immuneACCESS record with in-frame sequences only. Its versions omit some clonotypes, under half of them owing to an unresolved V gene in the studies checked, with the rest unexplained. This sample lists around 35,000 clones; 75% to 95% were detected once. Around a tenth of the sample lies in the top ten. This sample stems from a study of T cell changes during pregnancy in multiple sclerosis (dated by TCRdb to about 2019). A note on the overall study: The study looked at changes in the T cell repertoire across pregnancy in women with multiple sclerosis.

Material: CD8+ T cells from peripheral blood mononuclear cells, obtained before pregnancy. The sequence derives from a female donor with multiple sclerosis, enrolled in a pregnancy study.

Read as DNA, the sequence is TGTGCCAGCAGTACCTGGGACAGCCTTAACACTGAAGCTTTCTTT. Its translation reads: CASSTWDSLNTEAFF. This chain joins TRBV6-5 to TRBJ1-1; 7 bases in the junction line up with TRBD1. CDR1 and CDR2 (MNHEY, SVGAGI) derive from the germline V gene. From its cysteine to its phenylalanine, the CDR3 spans 15 amino acids. Left in the record is the CDR3 DNA by itself, 45 bases read in frame from the first base. Trimming accounts for 5 bases at V and 2 bases at J, while the number of junction bases matched to no gene is 8.